The 31 T cell receptor beta chains listed next were all sequenced from one sample in a study of cytotoxic CD8 clonotypes in ibrutinib-treated CLL listed by TCRdb under 2021. What this sample's time point label stands for: around 2 years on ibrutinib. The library was made by the immunoSEQ multiplex PCR assay. TCRdb provides this immuneACCESS table in a form limited to in-frame rearrangements. Some clones are lacking; in checked studies, under half of them reflect an unresolved V gene, and why the rest are absent is not known. This sample comprises over 95,000 clones, about 50% of them detected only once. The top ten constitute 37% of the sample. This specimen was PBMCs, taken after 24 months of ibrutinib treatment. The receptors come from a human donor with chronic lymphocytic leukemia.

This chain uses TRBV7-9 with TRBJ1-6, with D possibly matching TRBD1 (6 bases). Germline V gene data show CDR1 as SEHNR and CDR2 as FQNEAQ (reference sequence). The germline V and J ends were trimmed by 5 bases and 9 bases, with 20 bases remaining between them. This CDR3 has 16 amino acids. CDR3 nucleotides: TGTGCCAGCAGCGATCACCCAGGGGTGAGGGGTTCACCCCTCCACTTT. Protein product: CASSDHPGVRGSPLHF.

This chain links TRBV2 with TRBJ2-7, with D perhaps TRBD2 (5 bases). V lost 4 bases, J lost 4 bases, and 8 bases lay in between. Looked up from germline, CDR1 is SNHLY and CDR2 is FYNNEI. The CDR3 covers 12 residues. DNA for the CDR3: TGTGCCAGCAGTGTCCGAGGGTACGAGCAGTACTTC. Amino acid sequence: CASSVRGYEQYF.

This sequence joins TRBV6-5 and TRBJ2-7; TRBD1 matches 7 bases. Trimming at V came to 6 bases and at J to 2 bases, leaving 10 bases not matched to a gene. Germline CDR1 reads MNHEY; CDR2 reads SVGAGI. The CDR3 spans 15 residues. The CDR3 here is CASSPNPTGPYEQYF. CDR3 DNA: TGTGCCAGCAGCCCCAATCCGACAGGGCCCTACGAGCAGTACTTC.

This clone was recorded only once. The chain recombines TRBV2 with TRBJ1-4, with a tentative D call TRBD1 (6 bases). Germline V gives CDR1 SNHLY, CDR2 FYNNEI. The length of the CDR3 is 15 residues. Trimming left V 4 bases short and J 4 bases short, with 13 bases between. The CDR3 sequence: CASSANNRDNEKLFF. The CDR3 nucleotides are TGTGCCAGCAGTGCCAACAACAGGGATAATGAAAAACTGTTTTTT.

The chain recombines TRBV19 with TRBJ2-7; TRBD1 might be the D (7 bases). This CDR3 has 16 residues. V lost 5 bases to trimming and J lost 12 bases, with 29 bases between them. The germline gives CDR1 LNHDA, CDR2 SQIVND (reference sequence). The DNA for the CDR3 is TGTGCCAGTAGTCTATCGGGGGAGACCAGGGGGACAGCGCCGTACTTC. As protein: CASSLSGETRGTAPYF.

V gene TRBV7-7 combines with J gene TRBJ2-2, with D possibly being TRBD1 or TRBD2 (5 bases each). V was pared by 3 bases and J by 4 bases, with 9 bases between. Per the germline V gene, CDR1 is SSHAT and CDR2 is FNYEAQ (reference sequence). The CDR3 has 14 residues. In DNA, the CDR3 is TGTGCCAGCAGCTTGGGACGGGGCACCGGGGAGCTGTTTTTT. Its translation is CASSLGRGTGELFF.

The rearrangement links TRBV11-2 to TRBJ2-7; D gene ambiguous. The CDR3 extends over 11 amino acids. V gave up 5 bases and J gave up 5 bases, with 7 bases separating them. CDR1 and CDR2 (germline): SGHAT, FQNNGV. The CDR3 spells CASSRTNEQYF. DNA for the CDR3: TGTGCCAGCAGCCGGACGAACGAGCAGTACTTC.

J is TRBJ2-7 and V is TRBV30; possibly TRBD2 for D (5 bases). Trimming stripped 1 base from V and 2 bases from J, with 12 bases between. This CDR3 spans 14 amino acids. Germline CDR1 GTSNPN, CDR2 SVGIG (reference sequence). CDR3 sequence: CAWSEWPGTYEQYF. The CDR3 region has the DNA TGTGCCTGGAGTGAGTGGCCGGGGACCTACGAGCAGTACTTC.

The chain joins TRBV6-5 to TRBJ1-1; 7 bases line up with TRBD1. The V and J ends lost 5 bases and 6 bases, in that order; junction bases with no gene match: 9. This CDR3 is 14 amino acids long. CDR1 is MNHEY and CDR2 is SVGAGI in the germline V gene. CDR3: CASSPGTDHPEAFF. The CDR3 DNA reads TGTGCCAGCAGTCCAGGGACAGACCACCCTGAAGCTTTCTTT.

This clone has a handful of counts. The J gene is TRBJ2-3, the V gene TRBV5-1, with 7 positions matching TRBD2. CDR1 and CDR2 from the germline V gene are SGHRS and YFSETQ. Losses at the gene ends were 0 bases for V and 3 bases for J; bases not matched to a gene: 4. This CDR3 comprises 15 residues. The chain's CDR3 is CASSLATSETDTQYF. As DNA, the CDR3 is TGCGCCAGCAGCTTGGCAACTAGCGAGACAGATACGCAGTATTTT.

The chain combines TRBV9 with TRBJ2-7; D remains ambiguous. This CDR3 has 16 amino acids. Germline V gene sequence: CDR1 SGDLS, CDR2 YYNGEE. Between the trimmed V and J ends, which lost 0 bases and 6 bases, there was a span of 19 bases. The CDR3 is CASSVVTQSLDGEQYF. As DNA, the CDR3 is TGTGCCAGCAGCGTAGTCACTCAGTCCCTAGACGGCGAGCAGTACTTC.

The chain employs TRBV6-6 and TRBJ1-1; 10 bases agree with TRBD1. The CDR3 runs 13 residues. Germline V gene lookup returns CDR1 MNHNY and CDR2 SVGAGI (reference sequence). V shed 6 bases, J shed 5 bases, and the junction held 3 bases outside the gene matches. The DNA of the CDR3 is TGTGCCAGCAGGGGACAGGGGTTGACTGAAGCTTTCTTT. Its protein is CASRGQGLTEAFF.

The rearrangement uses TRBV9 and TRBJ2-5; TRBD2 is a possible D gene (7 bases). This CDR3 spans 14 amino acids. V was shortened by 0 bases and J by 3 bases, with 9 bases between the two germline ends. In germline, CDR1 is SGDLS, CDR2 YYNGEE. CDR3 sequence (DNA): TGTGCCAGCAGCGTAGCGGGGGGCGAAGAGACCCAGTACTTC. Translating gives CASSVAGGEETQYF.

Turning to this clone: One junction end does not reproduce the germline sequence, and a read error may be involved. The rearrangement joins TRBV7-7 to TRBJ2-5; D unclear. CDR1 and CDR2 from the germline V gene are SSHAT and FNYEAQ (reference sequence). The CDR3 extends over 14 amino acids. The CDR3 region has the DNA TGTGCTAGCAGCTTAACGAGTGTCCAAGAGACCCAGTACTTC. Its translation: CASSLTSVQETQYF.

This clone turned up a few times. The genes are TRBV2 and TRBJ2-3; the D is unclear. Trimming removed 8 bases from V and 5 bases from J, with 17 bases in between. Per the germline V gene, CDR1 is SNHLY and CDR2 is FYNNEI. The CDR3 is 14 amino acids. The CDR3 is CASRLDWVGDTQYF. The CDR3 bases are TGTGCCAGCCGTCTGGATTGGGTGGGAGATACGCAGTATTTT.

The genes are TRBV5-6 and TRBJ1-6; 9 bases map to TRBD1. Unmatched junction bases numbered 4, after V lost 1 base and J lost 8 bases. CDR1 and CDR2 (germline): SGHDT, YYEEEE. The CDR3 length is 15 residues. CDR3 coding DNA: TGTGCCAGCAGCTTGTGGGACAGGGAATATTCACCCCTCCACTTT. This translates into CASSLWDREYSPLHF.

The V gene is TRBV27, the J gene TRBJ2-7; 8 bases agree with TRBD1. The germline gives CDR1 MNHEY, CDR2 SMNVEV (reference sequence). This CDR3 region has 16 residues. V trimming: 3 bases; J trimming: 6 bases; junction bases outside the gene matches: 13. In nucleotides, the CDR3 is TGTGCCAGCAGTTTGGAGACACCGGGACAGGCCAGCGAGCAGTACTTC. This sequence encodes CASSLETPGQASEQYF.

This chain connects TRBV20-1 to TRBJ2-7; D unresolved. Germline CDR1 and CDR2: DFQATT and SNEGSKA (reference sequence). The CDR3 extends over 11 amino acids. The ends were cut back, 7 bases at V and 4 bases at J, with 11 bases in the middle. The CDR3 DNA reads TGCAGTGGGGCTATAGAATACGAGCAGTACTTC. Translation: CSGAIEYEQYF.

This CDR3 reads CASSLDRVGTEAFF. CDR3 in DNA: TGTGCCAGCAGCCTCGACAGGGTTGGCACTGAAGCTTTCTTT. The chain joins TRBV11-3 to TRBJ1-1, with 7 nucleotides matching TRBD1. Germline CDR1 is SGHNT and CDR2 is YENEEA. CDR3 length: 14 amino acids. Trimming removed 5 bases from V and 4 bases from J; junction bases left unmatched: 7.

The DNA for the CDR3 is TGTGCCTGGAGCGAGGACAGGGCCACTGAAGCTTTCTTT. Amino acids: CAWSEDRATEAFF. The chain uses TRBV30 and TRBJ1-1, with TRBD1 matching over 8 bases. CDR1 and CDR2 (germline): GTSNPN, SVGIG (reference sequence). CDR3 length equals 13 residues. After removal of 3 bases from V and 4 bases from J, the junction contained 4 bases not matched to a gene.

This clone has only one observation. The chain combines TRBV15 with TRBJ2-7, with 8 positions matching TRBD2. The CDR3 is made up of 16 amino acids. Per the germline V gene, CDR1 is LNHNV and CDR2 is YYDKDF (reference sequence). V trimming: 1 base; J trimming: 5 bases; junction bases outside the gene matches: 10. The CDR3 region is CATSRARGGARDEQYF. CDR3 nucleotide sequence: TGTGCCACCAGCAGAGCCCGGGGGGGGGCTCGTGACGAGCAGTACTTC.

The chain has TRBV18 and TRBJ2-3; TRBD2 aligns across 11 bases. The V and J ends lost 1 base and 1 base, in that order; junction bases with no gene match: 13. The CDR3 runs 20 residues. Germline V gives CDR1 KGHSH, CDR2 LQKENI. CDR3 nucleotide sequence: TGTGCCAGCTCACCACAGGGTACGACTAGCGGGGCTAGCGGCACAGATACGCAGTATTTT. Translating gives CASSPQGTTSGASGTDTQYF.

This chain joins TRBV30 and TRBJ1-1; D uncertain. From germline, CDR1 is GTSNPN and CDR2 SVGIG (reference sequence). This CDR3 is built from 14 residues. V was clipped by 8 bases and J by 6 bases, with 22 bases between them. CDR3 DNA: TGTGCCCGCGCGGCCCCCAAACCTTTGGCTGAAGCTTTCTTT. Its translation is CARAAPKPLAEAFF.

This clone turned up a few times. J is TRBJ1-1 and V is TRBV2; TRBD1 might be the D (6 bases). V gave up 4 bases and J gave up 5 bases, with 14 bases separating them. The CDR3 is 14 residues long. CDR1 is SNHLY, CDR2 FYNNEI, per germline. The CDR3 sequence is CASSARRGPTEAFF. DNA for the CDR3: TGTGCCAGCAGTGCACGACGGGGGCCTACTGAAGCTTTCTTT.

The chain joins TRBV13 to TRBJ1-2; D might be TRBD1 (5 bases). Trimming took off 2 bases at V and 2 bases at J, with 12 bases between the two ends. CDR1 and CDR2 from the germline V gene are PRHDT and FYEKMQ (reference sequence). The CDR3 runs 15 residues. The CDR3 nucleotides are TGTGCCAGCAGCTTAAATTTGGGGGTCAACTATGGCTACACCTTC. Protein sequence: CASSLNLGVNYGYTF. The variable domain in full, with the rest retrieved from reference TRBV13 and TRBJ1-2, is AAGVIQSPRHLIKEKRETATLKCYPIPRHDTVYWYQQGPGQDPQFLISFYEKMQSDKGSIPDRFSAQQFSDYHSELNMSSLELGDSALYFCASSLNLGVNYGYTFGSGTRLTVV.

This chain links TRBV30 with TRBJ2-1, with D possibly being TRBD2 (5 bases). Trimming removed 5 bases at V and 6 bases at J, with 11 bases between. The CDR3 totals 12 residues. Germline V lookup: CDR1 GTSNPN, CDR2 SVGIG (reference sequence). The CDR3 loop reads CAWGRGRNEQFF. DNA of the CDR3: TGTGCCTGGGGCCGAGGGCGCAATGAGCAGTTCTTC. Full variable domain (remainder filled in from reference TRBV30 and TRBJ2-1): SQTIHQWPATLVQPVGSPLSLECTVEGTSNPNLYWYRQAAGRGLQLLFYSVGIGQISSEVPQNLSASRPQDRQFILSSKKLLLSDSGFYLCAWGRGRNEQFFGPGTRLTVL.

This chain connects TRBV7-9 to TRBJ1-2; D gene uncertain. Per germline, CDR1 SEHNR and CDR2 FQNEAQ (reference sequence). The CDR3 runs to 12 residues. V lost 0 bases and J lost 8, with 7 bases in between. CDR3 in amino acids: CASSLAGYGYTF. CDR3 bases: TGTGCCAGCAGCTTAGCAGGGTACGGCTACACCTTC.

The chain has TRBV27 and TRBJ2-7, with 9 bases that match TRBD2. The CDR3 runs 15 residues. The V segment lost 6 bases and the J segment 2 bases; nucleotides outside the gene matches: 8. Germline CDR1 and CDR2: MNHEY and SMNVEV (reference sequence). The CDR3 DNA reads TGTGCCAGCAGGCGAAGCGCTAGCGGGGCCTACGAGCAGTACTTC. This encodes CASRRSASGAYEQYF.

This clone was detected once. The rearrangement uses TRBV29-1 and TRBJ1-1; D is unresolved. Trimming stripped 2 bases from V and 6 bases from J, with 7 bases between. Germline CDR1 reads SQVTM; CDR2 reads ANQGSEA. The CDR3 sequence is 11 residues long. The CDR3 spells CSVETGAEAFF. In DNA form, the CDR3 reads TGCAGCGTTGAAACGGGAGCTGAAGCTTTCTTT.

The chain employs TRBV7-2 and TRBJ1-2, with a tentative D call TRBD1 (5 bases). Germline loops: CDR1 SGHTA, CDR2 FQGNSA. The CDR3 extends over 12 amino acids. The V gene lost 5 bases and the J gene lost 8 bases, with 12 bases spanning the gap. The CDR3 DNA reads as TGTGCCAGCAGCCTCCGGACATCGGGCTACACCTTC. Its translation: CASSLRTSGYTF.

This CDR3 is CASRGTSRSSPLHF. DNA for the CDR3: TGTGCCAGCAGAGGGACATCACGGAGTTCACCCCTCCACTTT. The chain carries TRBV6-4 and TRBJ1-6, with D perhaps matching TRBD1 (6 bases). V gave up 6 bases and J gave up 9 bases, with 15 bases separating them. The CDR3 loop spans 14 amino acids. CDR1 and CDR2 from the germline V gene are MRHNA and SNTAGT.